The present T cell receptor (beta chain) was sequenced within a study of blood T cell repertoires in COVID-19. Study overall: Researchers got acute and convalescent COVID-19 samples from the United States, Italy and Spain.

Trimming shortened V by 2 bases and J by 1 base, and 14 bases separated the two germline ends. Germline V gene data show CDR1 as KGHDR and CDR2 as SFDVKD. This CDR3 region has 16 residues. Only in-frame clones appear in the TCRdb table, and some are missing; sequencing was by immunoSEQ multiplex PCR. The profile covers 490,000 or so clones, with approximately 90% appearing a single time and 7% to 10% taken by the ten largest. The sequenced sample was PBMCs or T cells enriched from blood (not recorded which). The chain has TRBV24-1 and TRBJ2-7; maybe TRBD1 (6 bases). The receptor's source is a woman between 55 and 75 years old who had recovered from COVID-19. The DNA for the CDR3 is TGTGCCACCAGTGATTCAAGCGAGACAGGTTCCTACGAGCAGTACTTC. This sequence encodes CATSDSSETGSYEQYF.